These 5 T cell receptor beta chains originate from one sample sequenced in a study of cytomegalovirus exposure and HLA in healthy donors. PCR amplification relied on 60 Vbeta primers (plus 13 Jbeta primers). Sequenced by immunoSEQ multiplex PCR; TCRdb stores in-frame clones only, minus some. The data show over 150,000 clones, approximately 82% seen once. The sample consisted of PBMCs. Source of these receptors: a male donor in good health and CMV-seronegative.

This chain uses TRBV18 with TRBJ2-1, with a possible D match to TRBD1 (6 bases). The V gene's germline CDR1 is KGHSH and CDR2 LQKENI. The CDR3 is 15 residues long. V was shortened by 2 bases and J by 2 bases, with 10 bases between the two germline ends. The CDR3 bases are TGTGCCAGCTCACCAAGCACAGGGACCTACAATGAGCAGTTCTTC. This translates into CASSPSTGTYNEQFF.

This clone showed up just a few times. V usage is TRBV19 and J usage is TRBJ2-7; D gene unclear. Per germline, CDR1 LNHDA and CDR2 SQIVND (reference sequence). With 1 base removed from V and 6 bases from J, the gap between germline ends came to 10 bases. This CDR3 contains 13 residues. CDR3 nucleotides: TGTGCCAGTAGTATAGTACCGCAGTCCGAGCAGTACTTC. Its protein product is CASSIVPQSEQYF. The variable domain in full, with the rest retrieved from reference TRBV19 and TRBJ2-7, is DGGITQSPKYLFRKEGQNVTLSCEQNLNHDAMYWYRQDPGQGLRLIYYSQIVNDFQKGDIAEGYSVSREKKESFPLTVTSAQKNPTAFYLCASSIVPQSEQYFGPGTRLTVT.

The chain links TRBV27 to TRBJ2-7, with D perhaps matching TRBD2 (6 bases). This CDR3 is 15 amino acids long. V was clipped by 6 bases and J by 1 base, with 16 bases between them. Germline V gene sequence: CDR1 MNHEY, CDR2 SMNVEV (reference sequence). CDR3 DNA: TGTGCCAGCAGCCCTCTACTAGCTGGATCCTACGAGCAGTACTTC. This encodes CASSPLLAGSYEQYF.

The chain uses TRBV18 and TRBJ1-4; a possible D gene is TRBD1 (6 bases). The CDR3 has 15 amino acids. Germline V gives CDR1 KGHSH, CDR2 LQKENI. V was shortened by 8 bases and J by 4 bases, with 17 bases between the two germline ends. The CDR3 reads CASRPADRNNEKLFF. The CDR3 DNA reads as TGTGCCAGCCGCCCGGCCGACAGGAATAATGAAAAACTGTTTTTT.

This rearrangement joins TRBV6-5 to TRBJ2-7; 7 bases match TRBD1. CDR1 is MNHEY, CDR2 SVGAGI, per germline. Losses at the gene ends were 6 bases for V and 2 bases for J; bases not matched to a gene: 7. CDR3 length: 14 amino acids. This CDR3 is CASRNRDSTYEQYF. DNA of the CDR3: TGTGCCAGCAGAAACCGGGACAGTACCTACGAGCAGTACTTC.